The 29 T cell receptor beta chains below come from one sample, sequenced in a study of cytomegalovirus exposure and HLA in healthy donors. The PCR contained 60 Vbeta and 13 Jbeta primers. The method was immunoSEQ multiplex PCR; TCRdb's version includes in-frame clones alone and lacks a portion of them. The table lists over 200,000 clones, 82% of them singletons. Material: PBMCs. Source of these receptors: a man aged 40-49 years in good health and CMV-seropositive.

The genes are TRBV15 and TRBJ1-1, with D unresolved. The CDR3 spans 15 residues. Trimming took off 0 bases at V and 4 bases at J, with 12 bases between the two ends. Germline V gives CDR1 LNHNV, CDR2 YYDKDF (reference sequence). CDR3 in DNA: TGTGCCACCAGCAGAGAAGTTTTTGCGATCACTGAAGCTTTCTTT. Encoded protein: CATSREVFAITEAFF.

This clone was observed once. This chain's CDR3 is CASRAVRVEETQYF. CDR3 bases: TGTGCCAGCAGAGCGGTGAGAGTGGAGGAGACCCAGTACTTC. This chain uses TRBV5-6 with TRBJ2-5, with D possibly TRBD2 on 5 matching bases. Looked up from germline, CDR1 is SGHDT and CDR2 is YYEEEE. Trimming removed 5 bases from V and 5 bases from J, with 16 bases in between. This CDR3 is 14 amino acids long.

This rearrangement joins TRBV19 to TRBJ1-1; D ambiguous. Trimming stripped 6 bases from V and 0 bases from J, with 11 bases between. This CDR3 has 14 amino acids. CDR1 is LNHDA and CDR2 is SQIVND in the germline V gene (reference sequence). The CDR3 here is CASSWLGMNTEAFF. CDR3 nucleotide sequence: TGTGCCAGTAGCTGGCTGGGCATGAACACTGAAGCTTTCTTT.

This clone was detected only once. The chain employs TRBV4-1 and TRBJ2-3, with TRBD2 matching 9 bases. Per the germline V gene, CDR1 is MGHRA and CDR2 is YSYEKL. CDR3 size: 17 residues. The V segment lost 5 bases and the J segment 0 bases; nucleotides outside the gene matches: 9. CDR3 nucleotides: TGCGCCAGCAGCAGAACGTTAGCGGGAGCAAGCACAGATACGCAGTATTTT. This translates into CASSRTLAGASTDTQYF.

The V and J genes are TRBV11-2 and TRBJ2-1, with TRBD2 identical over 13 bases. The CDR3 runs 17 residues. Germline-derived CDR1 and CDR2 are SGHAT and FQNNGV. V shed 1 base, J shed 9 bases, and the junction held 9 bases outside the gene matches. DNA of the CDR3: TGTGCCAGCAGCTTAGTCGGACTAGCGGGAGCCCGTGTTGAGCAGTTCTTC. Translating it yields CASSLVGLAGARVEQFF.

The rearrangement links TRBV27 to TRBJ2-1; D gene uncertain. V was trimmed by 4 bases and J by 0 bases, leaving 7 bases between them. Germline CDR1 MNHEY, CDR2 SMNVEV (reference sequence). The CDR3 has 14 amino acids. The CDR3 here is CASSSENSYNEQFF. CDR3 sequence (DNA): TGTGCCAGCAGTTCGGAGAACTCCTACAATGAGCAGTTCTTC.

A few counts support this clone. The genes are TRBV29-1 and TRBJ1-2, with no clear D. Trimming pared 6 bases from V and 4 bases from J, leaving 12 bases between. This CDR3 is 12 amino acids long. CDR1 and CDR2 (germline): SQVTM, ANQGSEA. In nucleotides, the CDR3 is TGCAGCGTCCAACAAACCTTCTATGGCTACACCTTC. Its translation is CSVQQTFYGYTF.

In DNA form, the CDR3 reads TGTGCCAGCAGCTTCTCCAGCGGCACAGATACGCAGTATTTT. Residues: CASSFSSGTDTQYF. The chain couples TRBV7-9 to TRBJ2-3, with unresolved D. Germline V gene lookup returns CDR1 SEHNR and CDR2 FQNEAQ (reference sequence). This CDR3 contains 14 residues. The V end was cut by 3 bases, the J end by 1 base, with 8 bases between.

This rearrangement joins TRBV14 to TRBJ1-1; possible D gene TRBD1, 5 bases. CDR1 is SGHDN, CDR2 FVKESK, per germline. Trimming shortened V by 4 bases and J by 4 bases, and 10 bases separated the two germline ends. The CDR3 is 13 residues long. In nucleotides, the CDR3 is TGTGCCAGCAGCCGAGACAGTTTCACTGAAGCTTTCTTT. The encoded protein is CASSRDSFTEAFF. Full variable domain (outside the CDR3, taken from reference TRBV14 and TRBJ1-1): EAGVTQFPSHSVIEKGQTVTLRCDPISGHDNLYWYRRVMGKEIKFLLHFVKESKQDESGMPNNRFLAERTGGTYSTLKVQPAELEDSGVYFCASSRDSFTEAFFGQGTRLTVV.

V gene TRBV6-1 combines with J gene TRBJ1-1; 7 bases are a match to TRBD1. Unmatched junction bases numbered 7, after V lost 3 bases and J lost 0 bases. Germline V gives CDR1 MNHNS, CDR2 SASEGT. This CDR3 contains 16 residues. CDR3 amino acids: CASSETGKALNTEAFF. The CDR3 coding sequence is TGTGCCAGCAGTGAGACAGGGAAAGCCTTGAACACTGAAGCTTTCTTT.

The V gene is TRBV7-9, the J gene TRBJ2-1; 8 nucleotides align to TRBD1. This CDR3 has 16 amino acids. CDR1 and CDR2 (germline): SEHNR, FQNEAQ (reference sequence). V trimming: 4 bases; J trimming: 4 bases; junction bases outside the gene matches: 9. CDR3 in amino acids: CASSSRTGTAYNEQFF. In DNA, the CDR3 is TGTGCCAGCAGCTCCCGGACAGGGACGGCGTACAATGAGCAGTTCTTC.

This clone was seen just once. CDR3 nucleotides: TGTGCCAGCAGCGTAGACAAGAGTGAGGGACTGTTTTTT. It yields the protein CASSVDKSEGLFF. The chain uses TRBV9 and TRBJ1-4; D is unclear. The V end was cut by 0 bases, the J end by 13 bases, with 13 bases between. The CDR3 is made up of 13 amino acids. Per the germline V gene, CDR1 is SGDLS and CDR2 is YYNGEE.

The gene calls are TRBV9 and TRBJ2-5; the match to TRBD2 covers 14 bases. V lost 2 bases to trimming and J lost 3 bases; unmatched junction nucleotides: 9. Per the germline V gene, CDR1 is SGDLS and CDR2 is YYNGEE. The CDR3 covers 18 residues. The CDR3, as DNA: TGTGCCAGCAGCGTCGGGACTAGCGGGAGCATTGGGAAAGAGACCCAGTACTTC. Translating gives CASSVGTSGSIGKETQYF.

The rearrangement joins TRBV5-1 to TRBJ2-2; no clear D gene. Germline CDR1 is SGHRS and CDR2 is YFSETQ. The length of the CDR3 is 15 residues. Trimming pared 0 bases from V and 4 bases from J, leaving 10 bases between. CDR3 coding DNA: TGCGCCAGCAGCTTGGGATCGACGGGCACCGGGGAGCTGTTTTTT. The encoded protein is CASSLGSTGTGELFF. Based on the CDR3 plus reference TRBV5-1 and TRBJ2-2, the full variable domain is KAGVTQTPRYLIKTRGQQVTLSCSPISGHRSVSWYQQTPGQGLQFLFEYFSETQRNKGNFPGRFSGRQFSNSRSEMNVSTLELGDSALYLCASSLGSTGTGELFFGEGSRLTVL.

The CDR3 bases are TGCGCCAGCAGCTTTACATCCTCTGGGGCCAACGTCCTGACTTTC. Amino acid sequence: CASSFTSSGANVLTF. This chain uses TRBV5-1 with TRBJ2-6, with D unclear. The V gene's germline CDR1 is SGHRS and CDR2 YFSETQ. V was pared by 2 bases and J by 0 bases, with 6 bases between. This CDR3 comprises 15 residues.

The chain has TRBV2 and TRBJ1-1; TRBD1 agrees at 9 bases. Germline CDR1 reads SNHLY; CDR2 reads FYNNEI. This CDR3 region has 14 residues. Trimming at V came to 6 bases and at J to 4 bases, leaving 6 bases not matched to a gene. Written as DNA, the CDR3 is TGTGCCAGCAGGTTCGGACAGGGGTTCACTGAAGCTTTCTTT. It is translated as CASRFGQGFTEAFF.

This clone was seen a handful of times. CDR3 DNA sequence: TGTGCCAGCAGTAGGGGACAGGGGAGCAATCAGCCCCAGCATTTT. Protein: CASSRGQGSNQPQHF. The gene calls are TRBV6-5 and TRBJ1-5, with 10 bases lining up with TRBD1. This CDR3 has 15 residues. Looked up from germline, CDR1 is MNHEY and CDR2 is SVGAGI. The V gene end was trimmed by 5 bases and the J gene end by 1 base; junction bases not matched to a gene: 2.

The J gene is TRBJ2-5, the V gene TRBV11-2; TRBD1 aligns across 7 bases. The CDR3 loop spans 13 amino acids. With V trimmed by 3 bases and J by 5 bases, 3 bases remained unmatched. CDR1 and CDR2 from the germline V gene are SGHAT and FQNNGV. The CDR3 sequence is CASSFKQGETQYF. The CDR3 DNA reads TGTGCCAGCAGCTTTAAACAGGGGGAGACCCAGTACTTC.

The chain carries TRBV7-6 and TRBJ2-2; 7 bases match TRBD2. CDR1 is SGHVS and CDR2 is FNYEAQ in the germline V gene. With 0 bases clipped from V and 0 bases from J, the junction kept 4 bases outside the gene matches. This CDR3 is 17 amino acids long. This CDR3 is CASSLAGSGSNTGELFF. In DNA form, the CDR3 reads TGTGCCAGCAGCTTAGCGGGTAGCGGGTCGAACACCGGGGAGCTGTTTTTT.

This clone has just a few counts. The chain has TRBV4-1 and TRBJ2-7; D call uncertain. There are 14 residues in the CDR3. Germline V lookup: CDR1 MGHRA, CDR2 YSYEKL. V was cut by 2 bases and J by 3 bases, with 11 bases left in between. The CDR3 bases are TGCGCCAGCAGCCAAAATCAGGATTACTACGAGCAGTACTTC. Translated: CASSQNQDYYEQYF.

The chain employs TRBV5-6 and TRBJ2-7; no firm D call. Looked up from germline, CDR1 is SGHDT and CDR2 is YYEEEE. The V gene lost 3 bases and the J gene lost 2 bases, with 6 bases spanning the gap. This CDR3 region has 12 residues. CDR3 sequence (DNA): TGTGCCAGCAGCTCCCGAGCCTACGAGCAGTACTTC. Translating it yields CASSSRAYEQYF.

This chain joins TRBV5-4 and TRBJ2-3; 9 bases map to TRBD2. Per the germline V gene, CDR1 is SGHNT and CDR2 is YYREEE (reference sequence). With 1 base clipped from V and 4 bases from J, the junction kept 7 bases outside the gene matches. The length of the CDR3 is 16 residues. The CDR3 coding sequence is TGTGCCAGCAGCTTGCGGTCTAGCGGGAAATCAGATACGCAGTATTTT. This gives the protein CASSLRSSGKSDTQYF.

The chain recombines TRBV2 with TRBJ2-6; D not resolved. Germline values: CDR1 SNHLY, CDR2 FYNNEI. V gave up 4 bases and J gave up 0 bases, with 10 bases separating them. This CDR3 contains 16 residues. CDR3 sequence reads: CASSARSPSGANVLTF. The CDR3 region has the DNA TGTGCCAGCAGTGCACGGAGCCCCTCTGGGGCCAACGTCCTGACTTTC.

This rearrangement joins TRBV10-3 to TRBJ1-5, with D hard to call. Per germline, CDR1 ENHRY and CDR2 SYGVKD. There are 14 residues in the CDR3. The V and J ends lost 11 bases and 2 bases respectively, with 16 bases between them. In DNA form, the CDR3 reads TGTGCCGTCCAAGATGGAGGTGGCAATCAGCCCCAGCATTTT. Translated: CAVQDGGGNQPQHF.

The chain couples TRBV2 to TRBJ1-2; 7 positions match TRBD1. After removal of 5 bases from V and 7 bases from J, the junction contained 13 bases not matched to a gene. There are 15 residues in the CDR3. CDR1 SNHLY and CDR2 FYNNEI come from the germline V gene. The CDR3 nucleotides are TGTGCCAGCAGTCTTCGACAGGGCGAGAATCGTGGCTACACCTTC. Amino acid sequence: CASSLRQGENRGYTF.

The chain links TRBV5-6 to TRBJ2-7, with no clear D. This CDR3 contains 14 residues. Trimming cost V 0 bases and J 7 bases, with 14 bases left between them. From germline, CDR1 is SGHDT and CDR2 YYEEEE. CDR3 amino acids: CASSLVSAPGEQYF. Written as DNA, the CDR3 is TGTGCCAGCAGCTTGGTGTCCGCACCCGGGGAGCAGTACTTC.

The chain joins TRBV9 to TRBJ1-1; tentative D call: TRBD1 (6 bases). There are 15 residues in the CDR3. Trimming removed 4 bases from V and 1 base from J, with 14 bases in between. CDR1 is SGDLS, CDR2 YYNGEE, per germline. The CDR3 nucleotides read TGTGCCAGCAGCTTCAGAGCAGGGGCGAACACTGAAGCTTTCTTT. Protein: CASSFRAGANTEAFF.

This chain connects TRBV7-2 to TRBJ2-7, with unresolved D. The CDR3 contains 13 residues. The V end was cut by 0 bases, the J end by 6 bases, with 9 bases between. The germline gives CDR1 SGHTA, CDR2 FQGNSA. CDR3 in DNA: TGTGCCAGCAGCTTAGCGCAGGCAGGCGAGCAGTACTTC. It codes for CASSLAQAGEQYF.

This sequence joins TRBV30 and TRBJ2-5; 9 bases line up with TRBD2. The CDR3 length is 13 residues. Germline CDR1 reads GTSNPN; CDR2 reads SVGIG (reference sequence). The CDR3 DNA follows: TGTGCTCACGAGAAAGCGGGAGGAGAGACCCAGTACTTC. Translated: CAHEKAGGETQYF.